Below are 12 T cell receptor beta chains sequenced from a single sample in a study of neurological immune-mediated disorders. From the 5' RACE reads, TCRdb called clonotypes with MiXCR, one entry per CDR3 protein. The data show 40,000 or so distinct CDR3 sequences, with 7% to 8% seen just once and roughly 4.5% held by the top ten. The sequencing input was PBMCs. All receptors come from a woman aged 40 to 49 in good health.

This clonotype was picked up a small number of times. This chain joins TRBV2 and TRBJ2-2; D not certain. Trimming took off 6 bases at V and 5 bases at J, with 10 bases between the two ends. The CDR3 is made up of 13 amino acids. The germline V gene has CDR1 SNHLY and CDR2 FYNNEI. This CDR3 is CASSRTATGELFF. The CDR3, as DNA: TGTGCCAGCAGCCGGACGGCGACCGGGGAGCTGTTTTTT. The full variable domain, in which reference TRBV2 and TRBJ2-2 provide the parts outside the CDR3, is EPEVTQTPSHQVTQMGQEVILRCVPISNHLYFYWYRQILGQKVEFLVSFYNNEISEKSEIFDDQFSVERPDGSNFTLKIRSTKLEDSAMYFCASSRTATGELFFGEGSRLTVL.

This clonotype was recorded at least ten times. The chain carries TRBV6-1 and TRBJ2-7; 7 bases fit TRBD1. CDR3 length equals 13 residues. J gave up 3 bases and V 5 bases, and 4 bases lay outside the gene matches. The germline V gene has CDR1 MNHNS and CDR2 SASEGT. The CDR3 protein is CASSSTGYYEQYV. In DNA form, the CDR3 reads TGTGCCAGCAGTTCGACAGGGTACTACGAGCAGTACGTC.

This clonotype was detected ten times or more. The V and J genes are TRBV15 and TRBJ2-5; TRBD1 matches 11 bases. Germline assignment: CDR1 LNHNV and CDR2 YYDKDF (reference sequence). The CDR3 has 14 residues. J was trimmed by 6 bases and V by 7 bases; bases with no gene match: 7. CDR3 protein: CATTDRGPPQTQYF. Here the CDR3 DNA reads TGTGCCACCACGGACAGGGGGCCCCCGCAGACCCAGTACTTC. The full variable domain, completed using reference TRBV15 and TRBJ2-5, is DAMVIQNPRYQVTQFGKPVTLSCSQTLNHNVMYWYQQKSSQAPKLLFHYYDKDFNNEADTPDNFQSRRPNTSFCFLDIRSPGLGDTAMYLCATTDRGPPQTQYFGPGTRLLVL.

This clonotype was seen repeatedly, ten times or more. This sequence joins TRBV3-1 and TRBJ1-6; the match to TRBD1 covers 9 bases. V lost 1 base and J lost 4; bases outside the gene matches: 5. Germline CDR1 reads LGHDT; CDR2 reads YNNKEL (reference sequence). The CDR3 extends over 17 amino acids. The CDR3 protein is CASSQGIQGAYNSPLHF. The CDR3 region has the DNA TGTGCCAGCAGCCAAGGGATACAGGGGGCGTATAATTCACCCCTCCACTTT.

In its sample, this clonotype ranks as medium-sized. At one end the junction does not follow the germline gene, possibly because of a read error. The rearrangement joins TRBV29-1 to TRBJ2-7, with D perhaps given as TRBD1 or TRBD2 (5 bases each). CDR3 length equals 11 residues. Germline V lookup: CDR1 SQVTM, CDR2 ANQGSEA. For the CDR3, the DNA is TGCAGCGTTGAACTGGGACGCACCCGTTTCTTC. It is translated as CSVELGRTRFF.

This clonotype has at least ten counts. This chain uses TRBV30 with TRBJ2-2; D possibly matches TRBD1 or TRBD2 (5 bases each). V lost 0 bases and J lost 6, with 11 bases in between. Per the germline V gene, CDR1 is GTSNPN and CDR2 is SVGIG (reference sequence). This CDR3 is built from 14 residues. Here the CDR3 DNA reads TGTGCCTGGAGTGTAGAGGGGAGAGCCGGGGAGCTGTTTTTT. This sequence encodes CAWSVEGRAGELFF.

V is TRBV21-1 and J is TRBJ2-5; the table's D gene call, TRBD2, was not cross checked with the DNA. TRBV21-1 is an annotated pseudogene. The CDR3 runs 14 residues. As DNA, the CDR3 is TGTGCCAGCAGCACCAGAGTCCCCGAGGTAACCCAGTACTTC. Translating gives CASSTRVPEVTQYF.

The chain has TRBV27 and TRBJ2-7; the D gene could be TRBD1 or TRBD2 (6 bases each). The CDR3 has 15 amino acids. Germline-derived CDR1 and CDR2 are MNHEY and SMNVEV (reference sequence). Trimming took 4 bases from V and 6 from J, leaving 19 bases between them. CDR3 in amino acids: CASSSATRGILEQYF. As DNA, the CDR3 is TGTGCCAGCAGTTCGGCGACTAGGGGGATCCTCGAGCAGTACTTC.

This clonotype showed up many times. Here the CDR3 reads CASSLEGGAGELFF. CDR3 nucleotide sequence: TGTGCCAGCAGCTTAGAAGGCGGCGCCGGGGAGCTGTTTTTT. The chain uses TRBV7-9 and TRBJ2-2, with D unclear. Trimming removed 1 base at V and 6 bases at J, with 9 bases between. Germline V CDR1 and CDR2: SEHNR, FQNEAQ (reference sequence). The CDR3 sequence is 14 residues long.

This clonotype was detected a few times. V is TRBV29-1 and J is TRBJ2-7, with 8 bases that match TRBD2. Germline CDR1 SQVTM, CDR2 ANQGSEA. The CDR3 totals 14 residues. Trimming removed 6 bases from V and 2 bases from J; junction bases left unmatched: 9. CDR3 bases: TGCAGCGTAAAACGAGATAGCGGGACCTACGAGCAGTACTTC. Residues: CSVKRDSGTYEQYF.

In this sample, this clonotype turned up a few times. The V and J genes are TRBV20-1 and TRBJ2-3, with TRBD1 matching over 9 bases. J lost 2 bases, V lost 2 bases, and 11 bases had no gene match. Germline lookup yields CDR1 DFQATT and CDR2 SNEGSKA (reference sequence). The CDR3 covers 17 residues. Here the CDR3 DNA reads TGCAGTGCTAGAACAAACCCCGGGACAGGGACCACAGATACGCAGTATTTT. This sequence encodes CSARTNPGTGTTDTQYF.

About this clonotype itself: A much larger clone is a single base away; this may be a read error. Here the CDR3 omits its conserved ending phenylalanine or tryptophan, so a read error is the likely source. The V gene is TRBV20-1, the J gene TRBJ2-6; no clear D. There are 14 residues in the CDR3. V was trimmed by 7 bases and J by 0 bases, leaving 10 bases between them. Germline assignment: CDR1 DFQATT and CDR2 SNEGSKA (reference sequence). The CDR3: CSVDLSSGANVLTL. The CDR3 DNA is TGCAGTGTCGACCTATCCTCTGGGGCCAACGTCCTGACTTTA.